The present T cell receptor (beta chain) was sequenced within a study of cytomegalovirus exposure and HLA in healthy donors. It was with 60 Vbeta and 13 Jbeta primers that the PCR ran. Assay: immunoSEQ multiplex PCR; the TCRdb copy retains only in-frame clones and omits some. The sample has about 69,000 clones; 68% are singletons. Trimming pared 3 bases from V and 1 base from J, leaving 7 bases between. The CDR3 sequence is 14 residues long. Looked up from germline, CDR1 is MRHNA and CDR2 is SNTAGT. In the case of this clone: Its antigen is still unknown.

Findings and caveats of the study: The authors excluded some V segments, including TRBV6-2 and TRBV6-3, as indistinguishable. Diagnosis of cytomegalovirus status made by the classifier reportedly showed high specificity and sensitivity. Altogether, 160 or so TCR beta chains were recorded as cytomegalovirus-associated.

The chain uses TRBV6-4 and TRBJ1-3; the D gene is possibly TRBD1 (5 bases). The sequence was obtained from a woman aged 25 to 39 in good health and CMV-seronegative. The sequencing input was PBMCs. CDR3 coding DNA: TGTGCCAGCAGTGAGACAGCTTCTGGAAACACCATATATTTT. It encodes CASSETASGNTIYF.